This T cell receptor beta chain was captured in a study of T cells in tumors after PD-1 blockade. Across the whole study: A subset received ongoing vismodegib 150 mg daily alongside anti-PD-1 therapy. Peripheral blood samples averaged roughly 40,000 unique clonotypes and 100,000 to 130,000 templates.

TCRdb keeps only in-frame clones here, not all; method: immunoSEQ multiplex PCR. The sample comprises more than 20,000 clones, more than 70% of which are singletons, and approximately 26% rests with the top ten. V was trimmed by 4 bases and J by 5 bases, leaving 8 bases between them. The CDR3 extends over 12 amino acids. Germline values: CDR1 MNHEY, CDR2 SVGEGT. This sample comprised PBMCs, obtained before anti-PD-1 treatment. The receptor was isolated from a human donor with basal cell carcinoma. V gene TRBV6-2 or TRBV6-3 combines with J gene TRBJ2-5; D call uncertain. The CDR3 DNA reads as TGTGCCAGCAGTTTTCTGAGGGAGACCCAGTACTTC. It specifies CASSFLRETQYF.